What follows are 22 T cell receptor beta chains derived from one specimen sequenced in a study of identical twins. TCRdb independently ran MiXCR on the 5' RACE reads; one entry per CDR3 protein. The sample has approximately 630,000 distinct CDR3 sequences, under 8.5% seen once; the top ten hold approximately 1.5%. The data were also submitted as part of a second study, on yellow fever vaccine responses in identical twins.

The sequencing sample was made of PBMCs. These TCRs come from a woman aged 18-29 years in good health.

The table lists this clonotype with a few counts. The chain recombines TRBV6-5 with TRBJ2-4; D is ambiguous. This CDR3 region has 16 residues. V was pared by 2 bases and J by 0 bases, with 11 bases between. Looked up from germline, CDR1 is MNHEY and CDR2 is SVGAGI. CDR3 protein: CASSYLLVVAKNIQYF. DNA of the CDR3: TGTGCCAGCAGTTACCTCCTCGTTGTAGCCAAAAACATTCAGTACTTC.

This clonotype has at least ten counts. The chain has TRBV5-6 and TRBJ2-2; D is unresolved. Trimming removed 2 bases from V and 1 base from J, with 3 bases in between. The V gene's germline CDR1 is SGHDT and CDR2 YYEEEE. The CDR3 is made up of 13 amino acids. The CDR3 protein is CASSLQNTGELFF. The CDR3 nucleotides are TGTGCCAGCAGCTTACAGAACACCGGGGAGCTGTTTTTT.

The chain uses TRBV15 and TRBJ2-1; 14 nucleotides agree with TRBD2. Germline V gene data show CDR1 as LNHNV and CDR2 as YYDKDF (reference sequence). The CDR3 is 19 residues long. V lost 3 bases and J lost 7; bases outside the gene matches: 14. The CDR3, as DNA: TGTGCCACCAGCAGGGGACGGCTCTTGGGACTAGCGGGAGAAAATGAGCAGTTCTTC. Its protein product is CATSRGRLLGLAGENEQFF.

The table lists this clonotype with many counts. V gene TRBV7-3 combines with J gene TRBJ2-1; the match to TRBD1 covers 9 bases. Per the germline V gene, CDR1 is SGHTA and CDR2 is FQGTGA. The trim removed 3 bases at V and 2 bases at J, leaving 2 bases unmatched. This CDR3 has 15 residues. The DNA of the CDR3 is TGTGCCAGCAGCTTCGGGACAGGGACCTACAATGAGCAGTTCTTC. This codes for CASSFGTGTYNEQFF. Looking up the rest from reference TRBV7-3 and TRBJ2-1 gives the full variable domain: GAGVSQTPSNKVTEKGKYVELRCDPISGHTALYWYRQSLGQGPEFLIYFQGTGAADDSGLPNDRFFAVRPEGSVSTLKIQRTERGDSAVYLCASSFGTGTYNEQFFGPGTRLTVL.

This clonotype came up many times. J is TRBJ1-1 and V is TRBV5-1, with TRBD1 as a possible D gene (5 bases). The length of the CDR3 is 14 residues. Per germline, CDR1 SGHRS and CDR2 YFSETQ. The V end lost 0 bases, the J end lost 3 bases, and 9 bases lay between the germline ends. The CDR3 reads CASSLDRPYTEAFF. The CDR3 DNA is TGCGCCAGCAGCTTGGACAGGCCTTACACTGAAGCTTTCTTT.

This clonotype was detected many times. This chain links TRBV12-3 or TRBV12-4 with TRBJ1-1, with D tentatively TRBD1 (5 bases). The CDR3 length is 15 residues. V was clipped by 5 bases and J by 5 bases, with 18 bases between them. The CDR3, as DNA: TGTGCCAGCAGTCCCCAACAGGACCTGGGAACTGAAGCTTTCTTT. Translating gives CASSPQQDLGTEAFF.

This clonotype has only a few counts. This chain links TRBV29-1 with TRBJ2-3, with 9 bases lining up with TRBD2. The CDR3 is made up of 16 amino acids. V was clipped by 1 base and J by 6 bases; unmatched bases: 11. The germline V gene encodes CDR1 SQVTM and CDR2 ANQGSEA. The CDR3 loop reads CSVEVLVGLAYDTQYF. CDR3 DNA sequence: TGCAGCGTTGAAGTTCTGGTGGGACTAGCCTATGATACGCAGTATTTT.

The J gene is TRBJ2-1, the V gene TRBV5-1; 8 bases align to TRBD2. V shed 0 bases, J shed 13 bases, and the junction held 9 bases outside the gene matches. CDR1 and CDR2 from the germline V gene are SGHRS and YFSETQ. The CDR3 length is 14 residues. The CDR3 DNA reads TGCGCCAGCAGCTTGGCAGGCGGGGGGAGGGAACAGTTCTTC. As protein: CASSLAGGGREQFF.

A few counts support this clonotype. The chain joins TRBV6-2 or TRBV6-3 to TRBJ1-1; 9 bases match TRBD1. Germline assignment: CDR1 MNHEY and CDR2 SVGEGT. CDR3 length: 12 residues. Unmatched junction bases numbered 5, after V lost 6 bases and J lost 9 bases. CDR3 region: CASRTGQGKAFF. DNA for the CDR3: TGTGCCAGCAGAACGGGACAGGGTAAAGCTTTCTTT.

This clonotype has a handful of counts. This rearrangement joins TRBV14 to TRBJ2-7; D gene ambiguous. Per the germline V gene, CDR1 is SGHDN and CDR2 is FVKESK. Trimming took off 1 base at V and 7 bases at J, with 8 bases between the two ends. This CDR3 contains 12 residues. CDR3 sequence (DNA): TGTGCCAGCAGCCAAGCGAGGCGGGAGCAGTACTTC. Residues: CASSQARREQYF.

In its sample, this clonotype was seen a few times. The rearrangement links TRBV13 to TRBJ1-1, with TRBD1 identical over 7 bases. The CDR3 totals 15 residues. From germline, CDR1 is PRHDT and CDR2 FYEKMQ (reference sequence). Germline trimming cut 2 bases from V and 2 bases from J; bases unmatched to any gene: 5. Here the CDR3 DNA reads TGTGCCAGCAGCTTAACCACAGGGGACAACACTGAAGCTTTCTTT. Its translation: CASSLTTGDNTEAFF.

This clonotype was seen ten or more times. The chain employs TRBV20-1 and TRBJ2-7, with 9 bases lining up with TRBD2. V gave up 0 bases and J gave up 0 bases; unmatched junction bases: 3. The germline V gene encodes CDR1 DFQATT and CDR2 SNEGSKA (reference sequence). This CDR3 region has 15 residues. CDR3 protein: CSARDLAGTSYEQYF. CDR3 DNA sequence: TGCAGTGCTAGAGATCTAGCGGGGACCTCCTACGAGCAGTACTTC.

This clonotype was counted a few times. The J gene is TRBJ2-2, the V gene TRBV11-3, with TRBD2 matching over 8 bases. Trimming took 5 bases from V and 5 from J; bases not matched to a gene: 4. There are 14 residues in the CDR3. Germline lookup yields CDR1 SGHNT and CDR2 YENEEA. The CDR3 reads CASSGTRGTGELFF. CDR3 nucleotide sequence: TGTGCCAGCAGCGGGACTAGAGGAACCGGGGAGCTGTTTTTT.

In regard to this clonotype: With a much larger clone just one base away, this may be a read error. J is TRBJ2-2 and V is TRBV5-4, with no clear D. Germline CDR1 reads SGHNT; CDR2 reads YYREEE (reference sequence). The V gene lost 4 bases and the J gene lost 3 bases, with 13 bases spanning the gap. The CDR3 has 15 residues. The CDR3 bases are TGTGCCAGCAGCCCTAATAGCACCTACACCGGGGAGCTGTTTTTT. Translation gives CASSPNSTYTGELFF. The variable domain in full, with the rest retrieved from reference TRBV5-4 and TRBJ2-2, is ETGVTQSPTHLIKTRGQQVTLRCSSQSGHNTVSWYQQALGQGPQFIFQYYREEENGRGNFPPRFSGLQFPNYSSELNVNALELDDSALYLCASSPNSTYTGELFFGEGSRLTVL.

At least ten counts were recorded for this clonotype. V usage is TRBV11-2 and J usage is TRBJ1-3; no reliable D call. CDR1 SGHAT and CDR2 FQNNGV come from the germline V gene. This CDR3 is 14 amino acids long. V was cut by 1 base and J by 0 bases, with 4 bases left in between. In nucleotides, the CDR3 is TGTGCCAGCAGCTTAGTCCGCTCTGGAAACACCATATATTTT. Translating gives CASSLVRSGNTIYF.

Ten or more counts support this clonotype. The rearrangement uses TRBV12-3 or TRBV12-4 and TRBJ1-1; D is possibly TRBD1 (6 bases). The CDR3 runs to 14 residues. Trimming cost V 6 bases and J 6 bases, with 17 bases left between them. The CDR3 sequence: CASSNREVSAEAFF. The CDR3 DNA sequence: TGTGCCAGCAGCAACAGGGAGGTGTCTGCTGAAGCTTTCTTT.

The chain recombines TRBV19 with TRBJ2-5; D unresolved. Germline values: CDR1 LNHDA, CDR2 SQIVND (reference sequence). V shed 5 bases and J shed 7 bases, with 14 bases lying between them. The CDR3 loop spans 13 amino acids. The CDR3 sequence is CASSALSLGTQYF. The CDR3 DNA reads as TGTGCCAGTAGTGCCCTATCGCTCGGGACCCAGTACTTC.

This chain uses TRBV24-1 with TRBJ2-1, with TRBD2 matching over 10 bases. This CDR3 is 16 amino acids long. Unmatched junction bases numbered 3, after V lost 1 base and J lost 4 bases. Germline V gene lookup returns CDR1 KGHDR and CDR2 SFDVKD. Written as DNA, the CDR3 is TGTGCCACCAGTGATTTAGGTAGCGGGGGGTACAATGAGCAGTTCTTC. Its translation: CATSDLGSGGYNEQFF.

This clonotype was observed many times. The CDR3 nucleotides read TGTGCCATCGGACGGGCGAACACTGAAGCTTTCTTT. Amino acid sequence: CAIGRANTEAFF. The chain uses TRBV10-3 and TRBJ1-1, with D hard to call. The CDR3 covers 12 residues. The V end was cut by 8 bases, the J end by 1 base, with 8 bases between. Germline CDR1 is ENHRY and CDR2 is SYGVKD.

There are a few counts of this clonotype. This chain joins TRBV4-1 and TRBJ2-3; a possible D gene is TRBD2 (6 bases). The ends were cut back, 5 bases at V and 0 bases at J, with 15 bases in the middle. Germline V gives CDR1 MGHRA, CDR2 YSYEKL. The CDR3 spans 16 residues. The CDR3 loop reads CASSKGGTKSTDTQYF. The CDR3 DNA follows: TGCGCCAGCAGCAAGGGCGGGACCAAGAGCACAGATACGCAGTATTTT.

This clonotype has only a few counts. The chain couples TRBV10-3 to TRBJ2-6, with D possibly matching TRBD1 (6 bases). From germline, CDR1 is ENHRY and CDR2 SYGVKD. V was pared by 11 bases and J by 0 bases, with 17 bases between. The CDR3 is made up of 16 amino acids. The CDR3 spells CAVRDTELSGANVLTF. In DNA form, the CDR3 reads TGTGCCGTCCGGGACACCGAACTCTCTGGGGCCAACGTCCTGACTTTC.

The table lists this clonotype with a few counts. This rearrangement joins TRBV10-3 to TRBJ1-1; 8 bases match TRBD1. V dropped 4 bases and J dropped 1; count of bases not matched to a gene: 8. The CDR3 has 16 amino acids. Germline V gives CDR1 ENHRY, CDR2 SYGVKD. This CDR3 is CAISGQGAPGNTEAFF. CDR3 bases: TGTGCCATCAGTGGTCAGGGGGCCCCAGGGAACACTGAAGCTTTCTTT.